The 17 T cell receptor beta chains presented below share a single source sample, sequenced in a study of T cell changes during pregnancy in multiple sclerosis. Sequencing was performed with immunoSEQ multiplex PCR; in TCRdb, only in-frame clones are kept and a portion is missing. The sample has around 100,000 clones; roughly 90% are singletons. The material was peripheral blood, obtained after pregnancy. These receptors all stem from a female donor with multiple sclerosis, enrolled in a pregnancy study.

In DNA, the CDR3 is TGTGCCAGCAGCTTGAATGACAGGGGAGAAGCTTTCTTT. Translated: CASSLNDRGEAFF. This chain uses TRBV5-8 with TRBJ1-1, with 8 bases matching TRBD1. V was clipped by 1 base and J by 8 bases; unmatched bases: 4. The CDR3 totals 13 residues. Germline V gene data show CDR1 as SGHTS and CDR2 as YDEGEE. Full variable domain (rest looked up from reference TRBV5-8 and TRBJ1-1): EAGVTQSPTHLIKTRGQQATLRCSPISGHTSVYWYQQALGLGLQFLLWYDEGEERNRGNFPPRFSGRQFPNYSSELNVNALELEDSALYLCASSLNDRGEAFFGQGTRLTVV.

V is TRBV18 and J is TRBJ1-2; no definite D call. The CDR3 runs to 12 residues. Trimming removed 6 bases at V and 2 bases at J, with 7 bases between. CDR1 is KGHSH and CDR2 is LQKENI in the germline V gene. The CDR3 loop is CASSGVNYGYTF. In DNA, the CDR3 is TGTGCCAGCTCGGGAGTAAACTATGGCTACACCTTC.

This CDR3 is CATSRETRLLDEQYF. The CDR3, as DNA: TGTGCCACCAGCAGAGAGACTAGGTTACTTGACGAGCAGTACTTC. The genes are TRBV15 and TRBJ2-7, with D maybe TRBD2 (6 bases). V shed 0 bases and J shed 5 bases, with 14 bases lying between them. The CDR3 is 15 amino acids. Germline V gene data show CDR1 as LNHNV and CDR2 as YYDKDF (reference sequence).

The chain uses TRBV28 and TRBJ2-5; possible D gene TRBD2, 5 bases. This CDR3 region has 14 residues. V was cut by 6 bases and J by 4 bases, with 15 bases left in between. Germline V lookup: CDR1 MDHEN, CDR2 SYDVKM. As DNA, the CDR3 is TGTGCCAGCAGCCCGACACGAGGAGGAGAGACCCAGTACTTC. Protein: CASSPTRGGETQYF.

Only one count was recorded for this clone. The chain joins TRBV28 to TRBJ1-1, with 7 bases that match TRBD1. The CDR3 spans 14 residues. Germline CDR1 is MDHEN and CDR2 is SYDVKM. V gave up 10 bases and J gave up 0 bases; unmatched junction bases: 8. The CDR3, as DNA: TGTGCCACCGGAACAGGGGTTATGAACACTGAAGCTTTCTTT. Its protein product is CATGTGVMNTEAFF.

J is TRBJ2-5 and V is TRBV6-6; the D gene is possibly TRBD1 (6 bases). The CDR3 consists of 13 residues. The germline V gene encodes CDR1 MNHNY and CDR2 SVGAGI (reference sequence). V was shortened by 6 bases and J by 5 bases, with 13 bases between the two germline ends. CDR3 in amino acids: CASRPQGMETQYF. The CDR3 DNA reads TGTGCCAGCAGACCTCAGGGGATGGAGACCCAGTACTTC.

The chain links TRBV5-1 to TRBJ2-6; TRBD2 aligns across 8 bases. Germline V gene sequence: CDR1 SGHRS, CDR2 YFSETQ. Germline trimming cut 0 bases from V and 4 bases from J; bases unmatched to any gene: 9. This CDR3 comprises 18 residues. The CDR3 nucleotides are TGCGCCAGCAGCTTGGGGCCTAGCGGGTTGGGAGGGGCCAACGTCCTGACTTTC. This sequence encodes CASSLGPSGLGGANVLTF. The full variable domain, completed using reference TRBV5-1 and TRBJ2-6, is KAGVTQTPRYLIKTRGQQVTLSCSPISGHRSVSWYQQTPGQGLQFLFEYFSETQRNKGNFPGRFSGRQFSNSRSEMNVSTLELGDSALYLCASSLGPSGLGGANVLTFGAGSRLTVL.

The genes are TRBV11-2 and TRBJ2-3; the match to TRBD2 covers 13 bases. Germline V CDR1 and CDR2: SGHAT, FQNNGV. This CDR3 contains 15 residues. V dropped 1 base and J dropped 6; count of bases not matched to a gene: 1. CDR3 nucleotides: TGTGCCAGCAGCTTAGCGGGACTAGCGGGGGATACGCAGTATTTT. It is translated as CASSLAGLAGDTQYF. The full variable domain, completed using reference TRBV11-2 and TRBJ2-3, is EAGVAQSPRYKIIEKRQSVAFWCNPISGHATLYWYQQILGQGPKLLIQFQNNGVVDDSQLPKDRFSAERLKGVDSTLKIQPAKLEDSAVYLCASSLAGLAGDTQYFGPGTRLTVL.

This clone occurred many times. The rearrangement links TRBV4-2 to TRBJ2-7; 10 nucleotides agree with TRBD2. The germline V gene has CDR1 LGHNA and CDR2 YNFKEQ. The CDR3 totals 15 residues. V lost 1 base, J lost 3 bases, and 3 bases stayed unmatched. DNA of the CDR3: TGTGCCAGCAGCCAAGGGCTAGCGGGAGTCTACGAGCAGTACTTC. Amino acids: CASSQGLAGVYEQYF.

This clone was seen a single time. The CDR3 loop reads CASSPLQGDQPQHF. DNA for the CDR3: TGTGCCAGCAGTCCACTCCAGGGGGATCAGCCCCAGCATTTT. The V call is TRBV28, the J call TRBJ1-5; 7 bases fit TRBD1. Germline V lookup: CDR1 MDHEN, CDR2 SYDVKM. The CDR3 is 14 residues long. After removal of 5 bases from V and 5 bases from J, the junction contained 6 bases not matched to a gene.

The V gene is TRBV6-6, the J gene TRBJ1-4; 9 bases align to TRBD1. J was trimmed by 8 bases and V by 2 bases; bases with no gene match: 6. Germline V gene lookup returns CDR1 MNHNY and CDR2 SVGAGI (reference sequence). This CDR3 contains 15 residues. The CDR3 reads CASSYPGTGLEKLFF. CDR3 nucleotides: TGTGCCAGCAGTTACCCCGGGACAGGGTTAGAAAAACTGTTTTTT.

The chain joins TRBV11-1 to TRBJ1-1; 7 nucleotides align to TRBD1. CDR3 length: 14 amino acids. Germline assignment: CDR1 SGHAT and CDR2 FQDESV (reference sequence). V dropped 5 bases and J dropped 6; count of bases not matched to a gene: 9. The CDR3 sequence is CASSQYRGPSEAFF. The CDR3 coding sequence is TGTGCCAGCAGCCAATACAGGGGTCCTTCTGAAGCTTTCTTT.

The chain links TRBV7-3 to TRBJ1-1; 7 bases map to TRBD1. Germline V gives CDR1 SGHTA, CDR2 FQGTGA. There are 13 residues in the CDR3. Unmatched junction bases numbered 3, after V lost 1 base and J lost 7 bases. In DNA form, the CDR3 reads TGTGCCAGCAGCTTAAACGACAGGGTTGAAGCTTTCTTT. The encoded protein is CASSLNDRVEAFF.

The genes are TRBV10-3 and TRBJ1-5; a possible D gene is TRBD1 (6 bases). CDR1 is ENHRY, CDR2 SYGVKD, per germline. With 10 bases removed from V and 0 bases from J, the gap between germline ends came to 16 bases. The CDR3 sequence is 15 residues long. CDR3 nucleotide sequence: TGTGCCACCAGGGGAGGCTTTAATAGCAATCAGCCCCAGCATTTT. It specifies CATRGGFNSNQPQHF.

V gene TRBV9 combines with J gene TRBJ2-7; 7 positions agree with TRBD1. V dropped 3 bases and J dropped 2; count of bases not matched to a gene: 8. The CDR3 extends over 15 amino acids. Germline assignment: CDR1 SGDLS and CDR2 YYNGEE. CDR3 bases: TGTGCCAGCAGCGCAGGGGGTCTAACACCCTACGAGCAGTACTTC. Its translation is CASSAGGLTPYEQYF.

The rearrangement uses TRBV11-2 and TRBJ2-7; 11 positions agree with TRBD2. The germline V gene encodes CDR1 SGHAT and CDR2 FQNNGV. V gave up 1 base and J gave up 6 bases; unmatched junction bases: 5. The length of the CDR3 is 15 residues. The CDR3 reads CASSLGLAGGSEQYF. CDR3 in DNA: TGTGCCAGCAGCTTAGGGCTAGCGGGAGGTAGCGAGCAGTACTTC.

This clone showed up just a few times. The chain combines TRBV27 with TRBJ1-2; 7 bases map to TRBD1. Germline lookup yields CDR1 MNHEY and CDR2 SMNVEV (reference sequence). This CDR3 has 14 residues. The ends lost 5 bases at V and 0 bases at J; junction bases unmatched: 3. CDR3 DNA: TGTGCCAGCAGTCGGGACAGCGCTAACTATGGCTACACCTTC. Its translation is CASSRDSANYGYTF.